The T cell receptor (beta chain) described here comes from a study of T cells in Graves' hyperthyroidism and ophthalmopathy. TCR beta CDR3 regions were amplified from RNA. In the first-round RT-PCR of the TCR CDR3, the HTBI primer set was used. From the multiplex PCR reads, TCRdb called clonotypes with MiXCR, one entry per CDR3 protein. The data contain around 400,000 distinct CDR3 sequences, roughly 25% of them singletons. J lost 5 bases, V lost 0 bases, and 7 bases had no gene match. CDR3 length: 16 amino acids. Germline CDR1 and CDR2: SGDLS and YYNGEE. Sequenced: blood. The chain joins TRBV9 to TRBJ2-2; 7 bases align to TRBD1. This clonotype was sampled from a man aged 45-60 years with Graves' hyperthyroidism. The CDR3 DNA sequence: TGTGCCAGCAGCGTAGGGCGACAGGGTGTGACCGGGGAGCTGTTTTTT. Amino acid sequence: CASSVGRQGVTGELFF. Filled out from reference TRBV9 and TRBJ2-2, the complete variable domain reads DSGVTQTPKHLITATGQRVTLRCSPRSGDLSVYWYQQSLDQGLQFLIQYYNGEERAKGNILERFSAQQFPDLHSELNLSSLELGDSALYFCASSVGRQGVTGELFFGEGSRLTVL.